The 18 T cell receptor beta chains given below trace back to one sample, sequenced in a study of T cells after yellow fever vaccination. TCRdb independently ran MiXCR on the 5' RACE reads; one entry per CDR3 protein. The sample consists of 350,000 to 450,000 distinct CDR3 sequences, around 6.5% of them appearing once. The sample consisted of PBMCs, taken 5 days after the yellow fever booster vaccination. The receptors were gathered from a man aged 25 to 45 who received the YFV17D yellow fever vaccine.

The rearrangement joins TRBV10-3 to TRBJ2-2, with 8 bases fitting TRBD1. The CDR3 has 13 residues. Germline lookup yields CDR1 ENHRY and CDR2 SYGVKD. Trimming cost V 10 bases and J 4 bases; bases outside gene matches: 5. The CDR3 DNA follows: TGTGCCACGATGGGACAGGCCACCGGGGAGCTGTTTTTT. This encodes CATMGQATGELFF.

Ten or more counts support this clonotype. The chain carries TRBV5-5 and TRBJ1-5, with D perhaps TRBD1 (5 bases). CDR1 SGHKS and CDR2 YYEKEE come from the germline V gene (reference sequence). V lost 2 bases to trimming and J lost 6 bases, with 15 bases between them. CDR3 length: 15 residues. The CDR3 DNA reads TGTGCCAGCAGCTTCGTCCAGGGTTTGGGTCAGCCCCAGCATTTT. Its translation is CASSFVQGLGQPQHF.

In its sample, this clonotype was seen many times. The chain combines TRBV30 with TRBJ1-3; the D is unclear. V lost 4 bases and J lost 0, with 4 bases in between. The CDR3 runs to 12 residues. Germline lookup yields CDR1 GTSNPN and CDR2 SVGIG (reference sequence). The CDR3 nucleotides are TGTGCCTGGACAGCCTCTGGAAACACCATATATTTT. This encodes CAWTASGNTIYF.

This clonotype appeared a few times. CDR3 sequence (DNA): TGTGCCAGCAGCTTTACTCCACCTAGCTCCTACAATGAGCAGTTCTTC. It is translated as CASSFTPPSSYNEQFF. V gene TRBV7-6 combines with J gene TRBJ2-1; D not certain. From germline, CDR1 is SGHVS and CDR2 FNYEAQ. V lost 3 bases and J 0 bases, leaving 12 bases between the germline ends. The CDR3 is 16 residues long.

This sequence joins TRBV23-1 and TRBJ2-5; 7 nucleotides align to TRBD1. TRBV23-1 is identified as an open reading frame with a role that is uncertain. This CDR3 contains 14 residues. The ends lost 4 bases at V and 1 base at J; junction bases unmatched: 3. In DNA, the CDR3 is TGCGCCAGCAGTCGAGGGACAGCCCAAGAGACCCAGTACTTC. Translation: CASSRGTAQETQYF.

The chain carries TRBV6-5 and TRBJ1-5, with D possibly matching TRBD1 (6 bases). Per germline, CDR1 MNHEY and CDR2 SVGAGI. V was pared by 3 bases and J by 9 bases, with 12 bases between. The CDR3 length is 13 residues. The DNA for the CDR3 is TGTGCCAGCAGTTATCGGCAGGGGAGGCCCCAGCATTTT. Encoded protein: CASSYRQGRPQHF.

The chain recombines TRBV7-8 with TRBJ2-1, with TRBD2 as a possible D gene (6 bases). Germline CDR1 and CDR2: SGHVS and FQNEAQ. Between the trimmed V and J ends, which lost 8 bases and 2 bases, there was a span of 13 bases. CDR3 size: 14 residues. CDR3 DNA: TGTGCCAGCGGGAGCGGGCTCACCTACAATGAGCAGTTCTTC. As protein: CASGSGLTYNEQFF.

In this sample, this clonotype turned up many times. The J gene is TRBJ1-1, the V gene TRBV10-2; D is ambiguous. CDR1 and CDR2 from the germline V gene are WSHSY and SAAADI. The CDR3 consists of 13 residues. V dropped 1 base and J dropped 4 bases, with 7 bases sitting between them. This CDR3 is CASSEYSTTEAFF. The CDR3 DNA reads as TGCGCCAGCAGTGAGTATAGCACCACTGAAGCTTTCTTT.

In its sample, this clonotype was seen a few times. V and J are TRBV3-1 and TRBJ2-1; 8 bases are shared with TRBD2. The J segment lost 1 base and the V segment lost 4 bases, leaving 3 bases of the junction unmatched. This CDR3 has 15 amino acids. Germline V lookup: CDR1 LGHDT, CDR2 YNNKEL (reference sequence). In nucleotides, the CDR3 is TGTGCCAGCAGCCGTATAGCGGGATCCTACAATGAGCAGTTCTTC. It translates to CASSRIAGSYNEQFF.

V gene TRBV12-3 or TRBV12-4 combines with J gene TRBJ2-5; weak D call: TRBD2 (6 bases). The CDR3 is made up of 14 amino acids. V gave up 4 bases and J gave up 1 base, with 10 bases separating them. The CDR3 spells CASSSRTIQETQYF. CDR3 nucleotides: TGTGCCAGCAGTTCGCGGACTATCCAAGAGACCCAGTACTTC.

This clonotype was detected ten times or more. The chain combines TRBV21-1 with TRBJ1-4. TRBV21-1 is described as a pseudogene. CDR3 size: 14 residues. This CDR3 is CASSNRHSNEKLFF. As DNA, the CDR3 is TGTGCCAGCAGCAATCGCCACTCTAATGAAAAACTGTTTTTT.

This clonotype was observed a handful of times. CDR3 DNA: TGTGCCAGCAGCCACTCAGGGAATCGCAATCAGCCCCAGCATTTT. Its protein product is CASSHSGNRNQPQHF. V usage is TRBV3-1 and J usage is TRBJ1-5; D possibly corresponds to TRBD1 (5 bases). Germline V lookup: CDR1 LGHDT, CDR2 YNNKEL (reference sequence). Trimming left V 3 bases short and J 2 bases short, with 11 bases between. This CDR3 has 15 amino acids.

This CDR3 reads CASSARGLGTGELFF. CDR3 coding DNA: TGCGCCAGCAGCGCCAGGGGCTTGGGGACCGGGGAGCTGTTTTTT. The chain is built from TRBV5-1 and TRBJ2-2; TRBD1 might be the D (6 bases). From germline, CDR1 is SGHRS and CDR2 YFSETQ. V was trimmed by 4 bases and J by 5 bases, leaving 15 bases between them. The length of the CDR3 is 15 residues. The full variable domain, completed using reference TRBV5-1 and TRBJ2-2, is KAGVTQTPRYLIKTRGQQVTLSCSPISGHRSVSWYQQTPGQGLQFLFEYFSETQRNKGNFPGRFSGRQFSNSRSEMNVSTLELGDSALYLCASSARGLGTGELFFGEGSRLTVL.

In this sample, this clonotype turned up many times. CDR3 protein: CSAARLASTDTQYF. The DNA of the CDR3 is TGCAGTGCCGCCCGGCTTGCCAGCACAGATACGCAGTATTTT. The genes are TRBV20-1 and TRBJ2-3, with D unresolved. This CDR3 has 14 residues. Deletions cut 6 bases from V and 0 bases from J, with 13 bases between. CDR1 is DFQATT and CDR2 is SNEGSKA in the germline V gene (reference sequence).

This clonotype was seen a few times. The chain combines TRBV30 with TRBJ1-1; D ambiguous. Per germline, CDR1 GTSNPN and CDR2 SVGIG (reference sequence). Trimming took off 3 bases at V and 8 bases at J, with 10 bases between the two ends. This CDR3 region has 11 residues. CDR3 sequence reads: CAWRFLGEAFF. The CDR3, as DNA: TGTGCCTGGAGGTTTTTGGGGGAAGCTTTCTTT.

This clonotype was seen a handful of times. V usage is TRBV5-6 and J usage is TRBJ2-1; 8 nucleotides align to TRBD1. Per germline, CDR1 SGHDT and CDR2 YYEEEE. The CDR3 spans 12 residues. V shed 5 bases and J 9 bases; nucleotides not matched to a gene: 4. This chain's CDR3 is CASRPDRGEQFF. The CDR3 coding sequence is TGTGCCAGCAGACCAGACAGGGGTGAGCAGTTCTTC. The variable domain in full, with the rest retrieved from reference TRBV5-6 and TRBJ2-1, is DAGVTQSPTHLIKTRGQQVTLRCSPKSGHDTVSWYQQALGQGPQFIFQYYEEEERQRGNFPDRFSGHQFPNYSSELNVNALLLGDSALYLCASRPDRGEQFFGPGTRLTVL.

This clonotype appeared many times. Germline and junction disagree at one end, which may indicate a read error. The rearrangement uses TRBV7-9 and TRBJ2-1, with unresolved D. The CDR3 consists of 9 residues. CDR1 SEHNR and CDR2 FQNEAQ come from the germline V gene (reference sequence). The CDR3 loop reads CASSLGTDF. The CDR3, as DNA: TGTGCCAGCAGCTTAGGTACCGACTTC.

The chain uses TRBV19 and TRBJ1-1; no firm D call. This CDR3 has 11 residues. The V end was cut by 9 bases, the J end by 6 bases, with 11 bases between. Germline loops: CDR1 LNHDA, CDR2 SQIVND (reference sequence). The CDR3 coding sequence is TGTGCCAGCCTCAAGGGCGCTGAAGCTTTCTTT. This gives the protein CASLKGAEAFF.